Listed here are 32 T cell receptor beta chains from one sample, sequenced in a study of brain T cells in children with intractable seizures. TCRdb keeps only in-frame clones here, not all; method: immunoSEQ multiplex PCR. Of a few hundred thousand clones in the sample, about 94% were seen once. Time point denoted: blood from clinic visit 5 months post-surgery; TSC patient then seizure free. The sample here was peripheral blood, taken less than 6 months after surgery. Source of these receptors: a boy younger than two with tuberous sclerosis and intractable seizures.

This sequence joins TRBV3-1 (or the pseudogene TRBV3-2) and TRBJ2-1; 9 positions agree with TRBD2. This CDR3 has 15 residues. The V gene's germline CDR1 is LGHDT and CDR2 YNNKEL (reference sequence). V lost 4 bases to trimming and J lost 8 bases; unmatched junction nucleotides: 9. In DNA form, the CDR3 reads TGTGCCAGCAGCCTGGATGGCGGGGGGGGCGATGAGCAGTTCTTC. Its translation: CASSLDGGGGDEQFF.

The CDR3 DNA follows: TGTGCCAGCAGCCCACGTGGGTTGAACACTGAAGCTTTCTTT. This translates into CASSPRGLNTEAFF. This chain uses TRBV7-3 with TRBJ1-1; the D is unclear. CDR1 and CDR2 from the germline V gene are SGHTA and FQGTGA. The V end was cut by 5 bases, the J end by 0 bases, with 10 bases between. The CDR3 is made up of 14 amino acids.

This chain joins TRBV6-4 and TRBJ2-2; no reliable D call. From germline, CDR1 is MRHNA and CDR2 SNTAGT. This CDR3 comprises 15 residues. V was clipped by 2 bases and J by 1 base, with 8 bases between them. CDR3 sequence: CASSDSQKNTGELFF. CDR3 DNA: TGTGCCAGCAGTGACAGTCAGAAGAACACCGGGGAGCTGTTTTTT.

J is TRBJ2-2 and V is TRBV5-4; D may be TRBD1 (5 bases). CDR1 is SGHNT and CDR2 is YYREEE in the germline V gene (reference sequence). Trimming took off 0 bases at V and 6 bases at J, with 9 bases between the two ends. The CDR3 consists of 14 residues. The CDR3 here is CASSLVRESGELFF. The CDR3 region has the DNA TGTGCCAGCAGCTTGGTCAGGGAATCCGGGGAGCTGTTTTTT. The full variable domain, completed using reference TRBV5-4 and TRBJ2-2, is ETGVTQSPTHLIKTRGQQVTLRCSSQSGHNTVSWYQQALGQGPQFIFQYYREEENGRGNFPPRFSGLQFPNYSSELNVNALELDDSALYLCASSLVRESGELFFGEGSRLTVL.

The chain employs TRBV5-4 and TRBJ2-5; 9 positions match TRBD2. This CDR3 comprises 15 residues. Germline CDR1 SGHNT, CDR2 YYREEE (reference sequence). With 5 bases clipped from V and 3 bases from J, the junction kept 8 bases outside the gene matches. DNA of the CDR3: TGTGCCAGCAGGGGTAGCGGGGGTTACAAAGAGACCCAGTACTTC. This gives the protein CASRGSGGYKETQYF.

The chain uses TRBV19 and TRBJ1-5; perhaps TRBD1 as D (6 bases). This CDR3 has 15 residues. Germline V gene data show CDR1 as LNHDA and CDR2 as SQIVND (reference sequence). V gave up 7 bases and J gave up 0 bases, with 13 bases separating them. In DNA form, the CDR3 reads TGTGCCAGTAATACAGGGATTTATAGCAATCAGCCCCAGCATTTT. It yields the protein CASNTGIYSNQPQHF. The full variable domain, completed using reference TRBV19 and TRBJ1-5, is DGGITQSPKYLFRKEGQNVTLSCEQNLNHDAMYWYRQDPGQGLRLIYYSQIVNDFQKGDIAEGYSVSREKKESFPLTVTSAQKNPTAFYLCASNTGIYSNQPQHFGDGTRLSIL.

The J gene is TRBJ2-1, the V gene TRBV5-1; 13 bases are a match to TRBD2. The CDR3 runs 16 residues. V dropped 4 bases and J dropped 3; count of bases not matched to a gene: 4. The V gene's germline CDR1 is SGHRS and CDR2 YFSETQ. The CDR3 DNA is TGCGCCAGCAGCGGCGGGACTAGCGGGAACTACAATGAGCAGTTCTTC. Translated, it gives CASSGGTSGNYNEQFF.

V and J are TRBV30 and TRBJ2-1; 10 bases match TRBD2. The CDR3 length is 14 residues. With 7 bases clipped from V and 8 bases from J, the junction kept 11 bases outside the gene matches. Germline lookup yields CDR1 GTSNPN and CDR2 SVGIG (reference sequence). CDR3: CALGGGLAGDEQFF. In nucleotides, the CDR3 is TGTGCCTTAGGGGGAGGGCTAGCGGGAGATGAGCAGTTCTTC.

This clone appeared a few times. V is TRBV6-5 and J is TRBJ2-7; weak D call: TRBD1 (5 bases). Germline loops: CDR1 MNHEY, CDR2 SVGAGI. This CDR3 contains 13 residues. Deletions cut 6 bases from V and 2 bases from J, with 11 bases between. In DNA form, the CDR3 reads TGTGCCAGCAGGTGGGGCTTAGCCTACGAGCAGTACTTC. Its protein product is CASRWGLAYEQYF.

A note on this clone: Within the sample, other DNA sequences also encode this same CDR3. The V gene is TRBV4-1, the J gene TRBJ2-1; 9 bases align to TRBD2. The V gene end was trimmed by 2 bases and the J gene end by 0 bases; junction bases not matched to a gene: 2. CDR1 is MGHRA and CDR2 is YSYEKL in the germline V gene. The CDR3 runs 16 residues. In nucleotides, the CDR3 is TGCGCCAGCAGCCAACTAGCGGGAAGCTCCTACAATGAGCAGTTCTTC. Translation: CASSQLAGSSYNEQFF.

The V gene is TRBV9, the J gene TRBJ1-2, with 8 bases that match TRBD1. Trimming cost V 7 bases and J 4 bases; bases outside gene matches: 9. The CDR3 is made up of 14 amino acids. The germline CDR1 and CDR2 sequences are SGDLS and YYNGEE. CDR3 amino acids: CASAMAGGFYGYTF. DNA for the CDR3: TGTGCCAGCGCAATGGCAGGGGGCTTCTATGGCTACACCTTC.

The gene calls are TRBV6-1 and TRBJ1-6; 7 positions agree with TRBD1. CDR1 is MNHNS, CDR2 SASEGT, per germline. The V segment lost 2 bases and the J segment 4 bases; nucleotides outside the gene matches: 8. This CDR3 contains 17 residues. The CDR3 bases are TGTGCCAGCAGTGAATTTACAGGGGCGTCGTATAATTCACCCCTCCACTTT. Translation gives CASSEFTGASYNSPLHF.

This sequence joins TRBV30 and TRBJ2-5; 7 bases are shared with TRBD1. This CDR3 has 17 amino acids. V shed 2 bases and J 0 bases; nucleotides not matched to a gene: 12. Germline CDR1 is GTSNPN and CDR2 is SVGIG (reference sequence). The CDR3 sequence is CAWSRRQGEGYQETQYF. For the CDR3, the DNA is TGTGCCTGGAGTCGTCGACAGGGAGAGGGGTACCAAGAGACCCAGTACTTC. The variable domain in full, with the rest retrieved from reference TRBV30 and TRBJ2-5, is SQTIHQWPATLVQPVGSPLSLECTVEGTSNPNLYWYRQAAGRGLQLLFYSVGIGQISSEVPQNLSASRPQDRQFILSSKKLLLSDSGFYLCAWSRRQGEGYQETQYFGPGTRLLVL.

V gene TRBV27 combines with J gene TRBJ2-1; 10 positions agree with TRBD2. After removal of 1 base from V and 7 bases from J, the junction contained 7 bases not matched to a gene. Per germline, CDR1 MNHEY and CDR2 SMNVEV (reference sequence). CDR3 length equals 16 residues. CDR3 nucleotide sequence: TGTGCCAGCAGTTTATGGGGTAGCGGGAGGTTTAATGAGCAGTTCTTC. Its protein is CASSLWGSGRFNEQFF.

The V gene is TRBV19, the J gene TRBJ1-5, with TRBD1 matching 7 bases. CDR1 is LNHDA, CDR2 SQIVND, per germline (reference sequence). The length of the CDR3 is 18 residues. Trimming at V came to 3 bases and at J to 7 bases, leaving 18 bases not matched to a gene. The CDR3 DNA sequence: TGTGCCAGTAGTATCGACCCAATCCGGGACAGCCGCCGCCAGCCCCAGCATTTT. Protein sequence: CASSIDPIRDSRRQPQHF.

The chain combines TRBV12-2 with TRBJ2-7; the D call TRBD2 from the table was never checked on the DNA. TRBV12-2 is given as a pseudogene. The CDR3 loop spans 16 amino acids. The CDR3 DNA reads TGTGCAAGTCGCTCAATACCGCGAGGGCCGGGGAGCGAGCAGTACTTC. Its protein is CASRSIPRGPGSEQYF.

The genes are TRBV27 and TRBJ2-1, with TRBD1 identical over 8 bases. The CDR3 spans 13 residues. CDR1 is MNHEY, CDR2 SMNVEV, per germline (reference sequence). Trimming at V came to 5 bases and at J to 5 bases, leaving 2 bases not matched to a gene. The CDR3 DNA sequence: TGTGCCAGCAGTGAGACAGGGGACAATGAGCAGTTCTTC. Its translation is CASSETGDNEQFF.

The CDR3 reads CASSKNSGNYNEQFF. DNA of the CDR3: TGTGCCAGTAGTAAGAATAGCGGGAACTACAATGAGCAGTTCTTC. This chain joins TRBV19 and TRBJ2-1, with 8 bases that match TRBD2. Germline assignment: CDR1 LNHDA and CDR2 SQIVND (reference sequence). This CDR3 has 15 amino acids. J gave up 3 bases and V 4 bases, and 5 bases lay outside the gene matches.

The V and J genes are TRBV7-9 and TRBJ1-1; D remains unclear. The germline V gene encodes CDR1 SEHNR and CDR2 FQNEAQ (reference sequence). V lost 4 bases, J lost 6 bases, and 6 bases lay in between. The CDR3 runs 11 residues. The CDR3 loop is CASSSQSEAFF. The CDR3 DNA follows: TGTGCCAGCAGCTCCCAGTCTGAAGCTTTCTTT.

The chain combines TRBV3-1 (or the pseudogene TRBV3-2) with TRBJ1-1; TRBD1 might be the D (5 bases). From germline, CDR1 is LGHDT and CDR2 YNNKEL (reference sequence). V shed 0 bases and J shed 7 bases, with 12 bases lying between them. The CDR3 contains 14 residues. CDR3 DNA sequence: TGTGCCAGCAGCCAAGATTCCGGGGGACGTGAAGCTTTCTTT. It specifies CASSQDSGGREAFF.

V gene TRBV4-1 combines with J gene TRBJ1-5; D is uncertain. This CDR3 region has 16 residues. The germline CDR1 and CDR2 sequences are MGHRA and YSYEKL. Trimming removed 1 base at V and 0 bases at J, with 10 bases between. In DNA, the CDR3 is TGCGCCAGCAGCCAAGCATTGGGAATTAGCAATCAGCCCCAGCATTTT. This encodes CASSQALGISNQPQHF.

This chain links TRBV30 with TRBJ1-1, with D perhaps matching TRBD1 (5 bases). There are 14 residues in the CDR3. Trimming pared 0 bases from V and 4 bases from J, leaving 12 bases between. Germline assignment: CDR1 GTSNPN and CDR2 SVGIG (reference sequence). The CDR3 DNA is TGTGCCTGGAGTGTACTGTTTAGGGGCACTGAAGCTTTCTTT. Translation gives CAWSVLFRGTEAFF.

The chain recombines TRBV7-9 with TRBJ2-1, with 8 bases matching TRBD2. Germline V gene lookup returns CDR1 SEHNR and CDR2 FQNEAQ (reference sequence). Germline trimming cut 1 base from V and 2 bases from J; bases unmatched to any gene: 1. CDR3 length equals 15 residues. The CDR3 spells CASSLGGLAYNEQFF. The CDR3 DNA follows: TGTGCCAGCAGCTTAGGGGGACTAGCCTACAATGAGCAGTTCTTC.

This clone was recorded once. This chain links TRBV18 with TRBJ1-6; 7 bases line up with TRBD1. This CDR3 has 16 residues. V gave up 3 bases and J gave up 13 bases; unmatched junction bases: 15. Germline loops: CDR1 KGHSH, CDR2 LQKENI. CDR3 amino acids: CASSPDTGQRLGPLHF. For the CDR3, the DNA is TGTGCCAGCTCACCCGATACGGGACAGAGGTTGGGGCCCCTCCACTTT.

This chain uses TRBV6-6 with TRBJ1-5; D gene ambiguous. CDR3 length: 15 residues. Germline V lookup: CDR1 MNHNY, CDR2 SVGAGI (reference sequence). V was clipped by 7 bases and J by 2 bases, with 15 bases between them. CDR3 residues: CASNGLGVGNQPQHF. CDR3 DNA: TGTGCCAGCAACGGGCTTGGGGTGGGCAATCAGCCCCAGCATTTT.

The genes are TRBV3-1 (or the pseudogene TRBV3-2) and TRBJ1-1; D perhaps matches TRBD1 (5 bases). This CDR3 is 12 amino acids long. From germline, CDR1 is LGHDT and CDR2 YNNKEL (reference sequence). Trimming stripped 4 bases from V and 6 bases from J, with 9 bases between. Here the CDR3 reads CASSRMTAEAFF. The CDR3 coding sequence is TGTGCCAGCAGCCGTATGACAGCTGAAGCTTTCTTT.

This chain uses TRBV9 with TRBJ2-6, with D perhaps matching TRBD1 (5 bases). The CDR3 is 17 amino acids. Looked up from germline, CDR1 is SGDLS and CDR2 is YYNGEE. V gave up 0 bases and J gave up 2 bases, with 12 bases separating them. The CDR3 DNA reads as TGTGCCAGCAGCGTAGGGCAGGGCCAAGCTGGGGCCAACGTCCTGACTTTC. Translated: CASSVGQGQAGANVLTF.

The V gene is TRBV5-1, the J gene TRBJ1-1; 7 nucleotides line up with TRBD1. The CDR3 length is 15 residues. Germline assignment: CDR1 SGHRS and CDR2 YFSETQ. The junction had 15 bases not matched to a gene; V was cut back by 9 bases and J by 4 bases. In DNA form, the CDR3 reads TGCGCCACCCGCCGACAGGGATCGGGTATCACTGAAGCTTTCTTT. Its protein product is CATRRQGSGITEAFF.

This chain links TRBV7-9 with TRBJ1-1, with TRBD1 as a possible D gene (5 bases). V was trimmed by 5 bases and J by 0 bases, leaving 13 bases between them. The CDR3 contains 15 residues. Germline V gene data show CDR1 as SEHNR and CDR2 as FQNEAQ (reference sequence). CDR3 residues: CASSTPGVMNTEAFF. For the CDR3, the DNA is TGTGCCAGCAGCACCCCGGGGGTGATGAACACTGAAGCTTTCTTT.

In its sample, this clone was seen once. The J gene is TRBJ1-2, the V gene TRBV4-1; D is possibly TRBD1 (5 bases). Trimming took 7 bases from V and 0 from J, leaving 18 bases between them. This CDR3 has 16 amino acids. CDR1 is MGHRA and CDR2 is YSYEKL in the germline V gene. The CDR3 bases are TGCGCCAGCACCCCCGGCCGGGACGCTTCTAACTATGGCTACACCTTC. It is translated as CASTPGRDASNYGYTF.

J is TRBJ2-1 and V is TRBV7-2; maybe TRBD2 (6 bases). Trimming shortened V by 5 bases and J by 8 bases, and 16 bases separated the two germline ends. This CDR3 is built from 14 residues. Germline CDR1 SGHTA, CDR2 FQGNSA. Here the CDR3 reads CASSLNWRDYEQFF. CDR3 nucleotide sequence: TGTGCCAGCAGCCTAAACTGGCGGGACTATGAGCAGTTCTTC.

The V and J genes are TRBV3-1 (or the pseudogene TRBV3-2) and TRBJ2-5; TRBD1 matches at 7 bases. The CDR3 is 15 amino acids. The J segment lost 1 base and the V segment lost 2 bases, leaving 4 bases of the junction unmatched. Per germline, CDR1 LGHDT and CDR2 YNNKEL (reference sequence). The CDR3 here is CASSQPDRAQETQYF. The CDR3 region has the DNA TGTGCCAGCAGCCAACCTGACAGGGCCCAAGAGACCCAGTACTTC.